The clone carrying this TCR beta chain was detected only a few times. Healthy bone marrow donors formed the donor group. The sample is drawn from a study of cytomegalovirus exposure and HLA in healthy donors. With 4 bases clipped from V and 7 bases from J, the junction kept 7 bases outside the gene matches. The CDR3 covers 14 residues. Germline CDR1 is SGDLS and CDR2 is YYNGEE. Researchers ran the PCR with 60 Vbeta and 13 Jbeta primers. Libraries were prepared by immunoSEQ multiplex PCR; TCRdb keeps only in-frame clonotypes and omits some of them. The sample consists of under 200,000 clones, roughly 80% of them appearing once.

The receptor was isolated from a woman aged 18-29 years in good health and CMV-seronegative. The rearrangement uses TRBV9 and TRBJ1-4; 7 positions agree with TRBD1. Source material: PBMCs. DNA for the CDR3: TGTGCCAGCAGCTCAGGACAGGATGGTGAAAAACTGTTTTTT. Amino acid sequence: CASSSGQDGEKLFF.